This entry describes one TCR beta chain. What it binds is not known. CDR3 length equals 15 residues. Trimming removed 3 bases from V and 0 bases from J, with 14 bases in between. Germline CDR1 reads DFQATT; CDR2 reads SNEGSKA (reference sequence). TCR alpha and TCR beta cDNA libraries with sample barcodes and UMIs came from 5'RACE using constant-segment primers. TCRdb itself ran the 5' RACE reads through MiXCR, one entry per CDR3 protein. The top ten hold approximately 3.4% of the sample, which has about 170,000 distinct CDR3 sequences, 10% to 15% seen once. The data belong to a study of T-cell memory formation after mild COVID-19. Turning to the study itself: Among the donors, TCR clusters were largely specific to each donor. Points from the study as a whole: Contracting CD4+ clones were located mainly in CM and EM, and CD8+ clones in EMRA. Clones contracting across day 15 to 85 had a balanced CD4/CD8 profile; later expanding clones leaned CD4+.

Input material: PBMCs or a T cell subset sorted from them (not recorded which). The V call is TRBV20-1, the J call TRBJ1-1; possibly TRBD1 for D (5 bases). This clonotype originated in a man in his late teens or twenties who had mild COVID-19 (a few samples of this study predate the infection). Cell type and time point are not known. The CDR3 coding sequence is TGCAGTGCTAGCCTAAATCAGGGAATGAACACTGAAGCTTTCTTT. Residues: CSASLNQGMNTEAFF.